These 20 T cell receptor beta chains share one sample of origin, sequenced in a study of CD8+ T cells in alopecia areata. This sample's treatment: oral pan-JAK inhibitor, 5-10 mg twice daily. RNA, once extracted, was reverse transcribed into cDNA for use as the sequencing template. Data came from immunoSEQ multiplex PCR; TCRdb stores just in-frame clones and leaves some out. Of some 200,000 clones listed, less than 75% are singletons. The source was CD4+ T cells sorted from blood, collected at week 4, from a patient treated with tofacitinib. The source of these receptors is a human donor with alopecia areata.

This clone has more than one count but fewer than ten. This chain uses TRBV5-1 with TRBJ1-6; D is unresolved. Germline V gene sequence: CDR1 SGHRS, CDR2 YFSETQ. The ends were cut back, 2 bases at V and 7 bases at J, with 7 bases in the middle. CDR3 size: 13 residues. As DNA, the CDR3 is TGCGCCAGCAGCTTAGTCAACAATTCACCCCTCCACTTT. It translates to CASSLVNNSPLHF.

This clone has just a few counts. One junction end disagrees with the germline gene, perhaps due to a read error. This sequence joins TRBV4-1 and TRBJ1-2; 7 nucleotides line up with TRBD1. In germline, CDR1 is MGHRA, CDR2 YSYEKL. The CDR3 extends over 17 amino acids. The CDR3 loop is CASSQEQTGPSPRVPNF. The DNA for the CDR3 is TGCGCCAGCAGCCAGGAGCAGACAGGGCCTTCCCCTAGGGTACCCAACTTC.

This clone was detected only a few times. V and J are TRBV19 and TRBJ2-3; 12 bases line up with TRBD2. The germline V gene encodes CDR1 LNHDA and CDR2 SQIVND (reference sequence). The V segment lost 5 bases and the J segment 2 bases; nucleotides outside the gene matches: 5. CDR3 length equals 16 residues. CDR3 bases: TGTGCCAGTAGTTCAAGACTAGCGGGGGACACAGATACGCAGTATTTT. Translating gives CASSSRLAGDTDTQYF.

This clone was detected once. V is TRBV7-2 and J is TRBJ2-7; D unclear. Germline CDR1 and CDR2: SGHTA and FQGNSA. This CDR3 contains 15 residues. Trimming stripped 5 bases from V and 3 bases from J, with 17 bases between. CDR3 sequence reads: CASSPHGRTIYEQYF. The CDR3 bases are TGTGCCAGCAGCCCTCACGGGCGCACCATCTACGAGCAGTACTTC.

This clone was detected a few times. The V gene is TRBV10-3, the J gene TRBJ2-1, with 12 positions matching TRBD2. Germline CDR1 reads ENHRY; CDR2 reads SYGVKD. Trimming removed 3 bases from V and 4 bases from J; junction bases left unmatched: 1. This CDR3 has 15 amino acids. CDR3 DNA: TGTGCCATCAGTGACCTAGCGGGGGGGTACAATGAGCAGTTCTTC. It encodes CAISDLAGGYNEQFF.

This chain links TRBV5-6 with TRBJ1-4, with D possibly being TRBD1 (6 bases). Germline V gene lookup returns CDR1 SGHDT and CDR2 YYEEEE. V dropped 1 base and J dropped 5 bases, with 9 bases sitting between them. The CDR3 consists of 14 residues. CDR3 in DNA: TGTGCCAGCAGCTTGACAGGGAACAATGAAAAACTGTTTTTT. Protein: CASSLTGNNEKLFF. The complete variable domain, with remaining parts taken from reference TRBV5-6 and TRBJ1-4, reads DAGVTQSPTHLIKTRGQQVTLRCSPKSGHDTVSWYQQALGQGPQFIFQYYEEEERQRGNFPDRFSGHQFPNYSSELNVNALLLGDSALYLCASSLTGNNEKLFFGSGTQLSVL.

The chain employs TRBV7-2 and TRBJ2-7; D not certain. CDR3 size: 14 residues. Trimming cost V 6 bases and J 3 bases, with 15 bases left between them. Germline V gene lookup returns CDR1 SGHTA and CDR2 FQGNSA. In DNA, the CDR3 is TGTGCCAGCAGTGAGACGATCGAAATCTACGAGCAGTACTTC. Amino acid sequence: CASSETIEIYEQYF.

The V and J genes are TRBV2 and TRBJ2-6; D is unclear. The CDR3 covers 12 residues. Germline V gives CDR1 SNHLY, CDR2 FYNNEI. The germline V and J ends were trimmed by 4 bases and 4 bases, with 2 bases remaining between them. The CDR3 coding sequence is TGTGCCAGCAGTGTAGGGGCCAACGTCCTGACTTTC. The encoded protein is CASSVGANVLTF.

This clone has a handful of counts. The chain is built from TRBV29-1 and TRBJ2-1; no firm D call. This CDR3 has 14 residues. V lost 4 bases and J 8 bases, leaving 18 bases between the germline ends. The germline CDR1 and CDR2 sequences are SQVTM and ANQGSEA. In DNA form, the CDR3 reads TGCAGCGTTGTAGGGCAGGTAAAGGGCGATGAGCAGTTCTTC. Translation: CSVVGQVKGDEQFF.

The chain employs TRBV6-5 and TRBJ1-2; D is undetermined. V was clipped by 8 bases and J by 4 bases, with 17 bases between them. The CDR3 contains 14 residues. Germline V gene sequence: CDR1 MNHEY, CDR2 SVGAGI. The CDR3 bases are TGTGCCAGCGCCTCCCGGACCTACCTCTATGGCTACACCTTC. It is translated as CASASRTYLYGYTF.

This rearrangement joins TRBV6-1 to TRBJ2-7; maybe TRBD1 (6 bases). This CDR3 region has 12 residues. In germline, CDR1 is MNHNS, CDR2 SASEGT. V dropped 8 bases and J dropped 1 base, with 9 bases sitting between them. CDR3 DNA: TGTGCCAGCCTAGGACAGTCCTACGAGCAGTACTTC. Protein product: CASLGQSYEQYF.

The J gene is TRBJ1-4, the V gene TRBV5-6; 9 nucleotides agree with TRBD1. Trimming removed 4 bases from V and 7 bases from J; junction bases left unmatched: 11. CDR3 size: 16 residues. The V gene's germline CDR1 is SGHDT and CDR2 YYEEEE. This CDR3 is CASSPWTGAYGEKLFF. CDR3 coding DNA: TGTGCCAGCAGCCCCTGGACAGGGGCATATGGTGAAAAACTGTTTTTT.

This clone was counted a single time. The chain combines TRBV20-1 with TRBJ2-3; no reliable D call. The CDR3 spans 11 residues. Trimming shortened V by 3 bases and J by 3 bases, and 4 bases separated the two germline ends. In germline, CDR1 is DFQATT, CDR2 SNEGSKA (reference sequence). CDR3 sequence: CSASLTDTQYF. For the CDR3, the DNA is TGCAGTGCTAGTTTAACAGATACGCAGTATTTT.

V and J are TRBV6-5 and TRBJ1-5; D perhaps matches TRBD1 (5 bases). The CDR3 is 15 amino acids. Trimming stripped 8 bases from V and 3 bases from J, with 17 bases between. Germline V lookup: CDR1 MNHEY, CDR2 SVGAGI. This CDR3 reads CASAKWGTPNQPQHF. CDR3 nucleotides: TGTGCCAGCGCTAAGTGGGGGACCCCCAATCAGCCCCAGCATTTT.

This clone came up once. This sequence joins TRBV2 and TRBJ1-1, with a weak D call TRBD1 (5 bases). The CDR3 is 12 amino acids. Trimming took off 6 bases at V and 4 bases at J, with 9 bases between the two ends. Germline V lookup: CDR1 SNHLY, CDR2 FYNNEI. As DNA, the CDR3 is TGTGCCAGCAGCTTTGGGGGCACTGAAGCTTTCTTT. Translated, it gives CASSFGGTEAFF.

V is TRBV4-3 and J is TRBJ2-2; 8 bases align to TRBD1. The CDR3 covers 16 residues. The germline V gene encodes CDR1 LGHNA and CDR2 YSLEER. V lost 2 bases, J lost 6 bases, and 8 bases stayed unmatched. The CDR3 nucleotides are TGCGCCAGCAGCCAAAGCCTTCAGGGGGCAGCCGGGGAGCTGTTTTTT. The encoded protein is CASSQSLQGAAGELFF.

This sequence joins TRBV2 and TRBJ1-2, with TRBD1 as a possible D gene (6 bases). Germline CDR1 is SNHLY and CDR2 is FYNNEI. This CDR3 region has 14 residues. Trimming cost V 0 bases and J 4 bases, with 9 bases left between them. CDR3 loop: CASSEARRGYGYTF. For the CDR3, the DNA is TGTGCCAGCAGTGAAGCACGCAGGGGCTATGGCTACACCTTC.

This clone was detected only a few times. The sample carries other DNA sequences with the same CDR3. The rearrangement joins TRBV28 to TRBJ2-5; the D gene could be TRBD1 or TRBD2 (5 bases each). This CDR3 has 12 amino acids. Germline-derived CDR1 and CDR2 are MDHEN and SYDVKM. The V end lost 1 base, the J end lost 8 bases, and 8 bases lay between the germline ends. The CDR3 nucleotides read TGTGCCAGCAGTTTATTGGGGGAAACCCAGTACTTC. Amino acid sequence: CASSLLGETQYF.

V is TRBV29-1 and J is TRBJ1-5, with unresolved D. CDR3 length: 10 residues. In germline, CDR1 is SQVTM, CDR2 ANQGSEA. Trimming removed 4 bases at V and 6 bases at J, with 4 bases between. Written as DNA, the CDR3 is TGCAGCGTTGGTGGTCAGCCCCAGCATTTT. Its protein is CSVGGQPQHF.

This chain joins TRBV15 and TRBJ2-7; the D gene is possibly TRBD1 (6 bases). Germline assignment: CDR1 LNHNV and CDR2 YYDKDF (reference sequence). Trimming removed 8 bases from V and 2 bases from J, with 16 bases in between. This CDR3 region has 14 residues. CDR3 sequence: CATRTGFGAYEQYF. The CDR3 coding sequence is TGTGCCACCCGAACAGGGTTTGGGGCCTACGAGCAGTACTTC.